The clone carrying this T cell receptor beta chain was detected only a few times. There are 11 residues in the CDR3. TCRdb re-analysed the 5' RACE reads in MiXCR, keeping a single row per CDR3 protein. The table includes under 300,000 distinct CDR3 sequences, about 15% detected once. The record originates from a study of T-cell memory formation after mild COVID-19. Sequenced sample: PBMCs or a T cell subset sorted from them (not recorded which). The TCR was taken from a man in his late teens or twenties who had mild COVID-19 (a few samples of this study predate the infection). Cell type and time point are not known. The chain links TRBV21-1 to TRBJ1-1; the table's TRBD1 call for D was not verified on the DNA. TRBV21-1 is tagged as a pseudogene. CDR3 region: CASRGQGQAFF. For the CDR3, the DNA is TGTGCCAGCAGGGGGCAGGGGCAAGCTTTCTTT.